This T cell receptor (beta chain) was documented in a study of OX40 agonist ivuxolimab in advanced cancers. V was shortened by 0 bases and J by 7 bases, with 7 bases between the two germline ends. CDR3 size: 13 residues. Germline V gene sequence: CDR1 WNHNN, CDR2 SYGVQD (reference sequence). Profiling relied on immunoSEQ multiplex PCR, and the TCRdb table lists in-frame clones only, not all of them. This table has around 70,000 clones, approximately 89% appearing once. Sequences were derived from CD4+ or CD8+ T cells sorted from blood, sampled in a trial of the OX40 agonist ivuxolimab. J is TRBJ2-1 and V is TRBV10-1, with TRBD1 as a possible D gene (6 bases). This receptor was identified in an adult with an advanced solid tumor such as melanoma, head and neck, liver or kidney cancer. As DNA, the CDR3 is TGCGCCAGCAGTGAGTCCGGGACAAATGAGCAGTTCTTC. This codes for CASSESGTNEQFF.